The clone carrying this T cell receptor delta chain was counted at least ten times. The antigen is unknown. A much larger clone differs by one base, so this may be a read error. Other nucleotide sequences in the sample specify the same CDR3. The data originate from a study of γδ T cells in repeated Plasmodium falciparum infection. Across the whole study: Four controlled malaria infections with P. falciparum NF54 spanned about 640 days. Samples were taken at baseline, before some infections, and 21 days after each.

Both TRG and TRD chains were sequenced from each sorted sample. With CATT, TCRdb re-called clones from the multiplex PCR reads. The table records 45,000 to 60,000 delta-chain clones, 1.5% to 2% of them present only once. Germline CDR1 reads TSWWSYY; CDR2 reads QGS. The CDR3 totals 22 residues. Findings and caveats of the study: Repeated controlled infections reportedly drove waves of new clonotype selection in Vdelta2-negative, mostly Vdelta1+, gammadelta repertoires.

Flow sorting of PBMC yielded separate Vgamma9/Vdelta2+ and Vdelta2-negative gammadelta T cell populations for bulk repertoire analysis. The clonotype originates from a pool of human donors (malaria-infected and uninfected, not separated). Sequences were obtained from gamma-delta T cells from blood. The chain joins TRDV1 to TRDJ2; 7 bases align to TRDD3. Because TCRdb records no J gene, it was assigned here through a match of the DNA to germline. The chain's CDR3 is CALGGLPSRGDPESALTAQLFF. The CDR3 DNA follows: TGCGCTCTTGGGGGACTTCCCTCCAGGGGGGACCCGGAATCAGCTTTGACAGCACAACTCTTCTTT.